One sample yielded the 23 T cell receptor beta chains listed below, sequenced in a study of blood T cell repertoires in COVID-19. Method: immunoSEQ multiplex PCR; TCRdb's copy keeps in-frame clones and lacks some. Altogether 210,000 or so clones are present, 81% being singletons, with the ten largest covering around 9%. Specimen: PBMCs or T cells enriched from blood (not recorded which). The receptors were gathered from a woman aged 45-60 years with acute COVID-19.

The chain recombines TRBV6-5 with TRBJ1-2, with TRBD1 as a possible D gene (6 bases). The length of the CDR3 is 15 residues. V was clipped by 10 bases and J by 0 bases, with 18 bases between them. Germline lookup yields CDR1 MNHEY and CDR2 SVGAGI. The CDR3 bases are TGTGCCATCCAGGGGCAGGGTGCCGCTAACTATGGCTACACCTTC. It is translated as CAIQGQGAANYGYTF.

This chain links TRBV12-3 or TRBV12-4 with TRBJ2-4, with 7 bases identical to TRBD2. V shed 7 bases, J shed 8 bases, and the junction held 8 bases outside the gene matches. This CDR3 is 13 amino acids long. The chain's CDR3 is CASTTGGGHIQYF. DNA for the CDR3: TGTGCCAGCACTACGGGGGGTGGACACATTCAGTACTTC.

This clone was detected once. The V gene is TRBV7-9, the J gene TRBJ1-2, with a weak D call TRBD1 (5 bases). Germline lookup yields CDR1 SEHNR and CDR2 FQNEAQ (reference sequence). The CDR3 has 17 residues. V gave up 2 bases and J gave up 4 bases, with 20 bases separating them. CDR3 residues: CASSLSPPVGRVYGYTF. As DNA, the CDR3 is TGTGCCAGCAGCTTATCTCCCCCAGTTGGCAGGGTCTATGGCTACACCTTC.

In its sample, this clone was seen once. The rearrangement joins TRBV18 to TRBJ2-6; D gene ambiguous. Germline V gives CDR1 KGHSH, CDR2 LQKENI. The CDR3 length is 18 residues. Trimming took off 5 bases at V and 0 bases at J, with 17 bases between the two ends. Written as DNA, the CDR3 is TGTGCCAGCTCATTTTCGAGTTTTCTTAGCTCTGGGGCCAACGTCCTGACTTTC. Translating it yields CASSFSSFLSSGANVLTF. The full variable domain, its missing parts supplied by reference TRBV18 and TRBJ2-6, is NAGVMQNPRHLVRRRGQEARLRCSPMKGHSHVYWYRQLPEEGLKFMVYLQKENIIDESGMPKERFSAEFPKEGPSILRIQQVVRGDSAAYFCASSFSSFLSSGANVLTFGAGSRLTVL.

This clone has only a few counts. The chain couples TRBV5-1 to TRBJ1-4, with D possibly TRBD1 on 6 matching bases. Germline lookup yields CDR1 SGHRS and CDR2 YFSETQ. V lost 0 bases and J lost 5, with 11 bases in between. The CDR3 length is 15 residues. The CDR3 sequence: CASSLVRGGNEKLFF. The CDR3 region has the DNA TGCGCCAGCAGCTTGGTCAGGGGAGGGAATGAAAAACTGTTTTTT.

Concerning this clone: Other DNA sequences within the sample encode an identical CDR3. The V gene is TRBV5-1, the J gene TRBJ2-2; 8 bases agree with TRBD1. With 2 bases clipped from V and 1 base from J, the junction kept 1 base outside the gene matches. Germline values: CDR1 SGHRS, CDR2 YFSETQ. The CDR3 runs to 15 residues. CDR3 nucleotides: TGCGCCAGCAGCTTAGGACAGGGGAACACCGGGGAGCTGTTTTTT. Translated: CASSLGQGNTGELFF. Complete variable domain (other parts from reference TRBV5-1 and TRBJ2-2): KAGVTQTPRYLIKTRGQQVTLSCSPISGHRSVSWYQQTPGQGLQFLFEYFSETQRNKGNFPGRFSGRQFSNSRSEMNVSTLELGDSALYLCASSLGQGNTGELFFGEGSRLTVL.

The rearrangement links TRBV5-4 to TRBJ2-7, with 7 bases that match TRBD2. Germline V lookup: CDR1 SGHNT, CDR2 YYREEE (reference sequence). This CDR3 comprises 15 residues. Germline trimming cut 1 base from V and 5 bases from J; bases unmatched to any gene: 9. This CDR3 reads CASSLSSSGNDEQYF. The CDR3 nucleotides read TGTGCCAGCAGCTTGAGCAGCAGCGGGAACGACGAGCAGTACTTC.

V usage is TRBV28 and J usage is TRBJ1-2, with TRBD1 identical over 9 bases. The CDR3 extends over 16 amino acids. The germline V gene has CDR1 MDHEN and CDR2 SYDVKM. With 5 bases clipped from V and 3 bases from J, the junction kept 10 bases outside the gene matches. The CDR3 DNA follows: TGTGCCAGCAGTCTGGCCGGGACAGGGTCGGACTATGGCTACACCTTC. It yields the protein CASSLAGTGSDYGYTF.

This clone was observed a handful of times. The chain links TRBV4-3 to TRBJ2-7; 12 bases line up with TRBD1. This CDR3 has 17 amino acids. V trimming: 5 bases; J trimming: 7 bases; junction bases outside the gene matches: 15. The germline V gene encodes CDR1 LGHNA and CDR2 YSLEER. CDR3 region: CASSYVLPGQGAGEQYF. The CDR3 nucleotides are TGCGCCAGCAGCTACGTACTCCCGGGACAGGGGGCTGGTGAGCAGTACTTC.

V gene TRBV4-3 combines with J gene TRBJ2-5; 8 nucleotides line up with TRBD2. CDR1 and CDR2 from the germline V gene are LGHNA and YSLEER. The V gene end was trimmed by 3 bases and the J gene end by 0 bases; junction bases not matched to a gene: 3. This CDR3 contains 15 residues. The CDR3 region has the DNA TGCGCCAGCAGCCAGAGGCGGGGGGACCAAGAGACCCAGTACTTC. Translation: CASSQRRGDQETQYF.

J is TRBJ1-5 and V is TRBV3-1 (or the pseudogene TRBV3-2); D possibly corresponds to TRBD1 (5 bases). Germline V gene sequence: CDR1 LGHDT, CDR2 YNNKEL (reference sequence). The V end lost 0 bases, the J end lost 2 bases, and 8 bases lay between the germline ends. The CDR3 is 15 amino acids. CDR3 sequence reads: CASSQERGGNQPQHF. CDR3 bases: TGTGCCAGCAGCCAAGAGCGGGGGGGCAATCAGCCCCAGCATTTT.

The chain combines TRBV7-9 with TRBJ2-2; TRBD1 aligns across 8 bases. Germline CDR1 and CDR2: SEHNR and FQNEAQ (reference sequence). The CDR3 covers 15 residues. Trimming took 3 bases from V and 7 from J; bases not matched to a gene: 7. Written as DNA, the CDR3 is TGTGCCAGCAGCTTTATGCAGGGGGCGTACGGGGAGCTGTTTTTT. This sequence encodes CASSFMQGAYGELFF.

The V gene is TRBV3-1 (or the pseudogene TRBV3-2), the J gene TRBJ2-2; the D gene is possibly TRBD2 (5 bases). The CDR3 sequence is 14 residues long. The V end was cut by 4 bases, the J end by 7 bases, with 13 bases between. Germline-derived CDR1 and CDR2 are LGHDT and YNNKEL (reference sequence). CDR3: CASSPPTAGGELFF. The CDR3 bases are TGTGCCAGCAGCCCCCCGACCGCGGGCGGGGAGCTGTTTTTT.

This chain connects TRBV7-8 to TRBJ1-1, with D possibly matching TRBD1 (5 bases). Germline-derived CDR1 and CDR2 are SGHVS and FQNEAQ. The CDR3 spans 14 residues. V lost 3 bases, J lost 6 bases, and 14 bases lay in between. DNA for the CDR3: TGTGCCAGCAGCTTCATGGCCAGGGTGGCTGAAGCTTTCTTT. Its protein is CASSFMARVAEAFF.

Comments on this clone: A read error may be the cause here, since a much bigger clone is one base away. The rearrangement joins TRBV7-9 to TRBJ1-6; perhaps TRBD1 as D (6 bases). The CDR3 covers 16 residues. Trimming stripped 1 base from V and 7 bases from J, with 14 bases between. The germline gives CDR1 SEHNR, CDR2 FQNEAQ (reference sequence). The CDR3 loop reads CASSLGAGAPNSPLHF. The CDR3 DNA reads TGTGCCAGCAGCTTAGGGGCGGGGGCGCCCAATTCACCCCTCCACTTT.

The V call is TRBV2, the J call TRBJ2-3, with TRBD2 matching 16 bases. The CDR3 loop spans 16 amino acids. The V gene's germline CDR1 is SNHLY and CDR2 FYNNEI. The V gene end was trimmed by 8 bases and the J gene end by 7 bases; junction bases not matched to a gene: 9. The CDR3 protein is CASYGTSGGARYTQYF. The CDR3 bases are TGTGCCAGCTATGGGACTAGCGGGGGGGCGAGGTATACGCAGTATTTT.

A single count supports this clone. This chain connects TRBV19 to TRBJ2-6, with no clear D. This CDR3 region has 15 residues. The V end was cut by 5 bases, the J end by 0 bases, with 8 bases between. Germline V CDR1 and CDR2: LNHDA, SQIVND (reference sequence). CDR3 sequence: CASSVLSSGANVLTF. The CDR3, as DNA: TGTGCCAGTAGTGTCTTGAGCTCTGGGGCCAACGTCCTGACTTTC.

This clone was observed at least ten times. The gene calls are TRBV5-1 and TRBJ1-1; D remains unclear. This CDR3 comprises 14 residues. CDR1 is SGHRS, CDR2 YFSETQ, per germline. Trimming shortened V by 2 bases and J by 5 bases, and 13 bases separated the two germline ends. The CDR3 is CASSFNTRGTEAFF. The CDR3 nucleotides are TGCGCCAGCAGCTTCAATACGAGAGGTACTGAAGCTTTCTTT.

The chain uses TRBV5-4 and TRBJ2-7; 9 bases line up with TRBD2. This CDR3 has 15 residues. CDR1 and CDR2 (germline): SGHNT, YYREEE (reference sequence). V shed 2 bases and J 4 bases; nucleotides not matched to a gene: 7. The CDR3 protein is CASSLGGSGGYEQYF. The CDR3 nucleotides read TGTGCCAGCAGCTTAGGTGGTAGCGGGGGATACGAGCAGTACTTC.

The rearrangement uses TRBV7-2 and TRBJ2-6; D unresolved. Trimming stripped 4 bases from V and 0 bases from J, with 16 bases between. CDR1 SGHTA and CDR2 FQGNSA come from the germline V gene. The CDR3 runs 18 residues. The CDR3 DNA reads TGTGCCAGCAGCTCCTACCAACTGAGTTTCTCTGGGGCCAACGTCCTGACTTTC. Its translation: CASSSYQLSFSGANVLTF.

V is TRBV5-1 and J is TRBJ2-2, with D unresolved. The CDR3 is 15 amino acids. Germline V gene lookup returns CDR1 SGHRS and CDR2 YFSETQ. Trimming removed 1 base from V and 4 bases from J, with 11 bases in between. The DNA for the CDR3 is TGCGCCAGCAGCTTGCAGAGGCCCGGCACCGGGGAGCTGTTTTTT. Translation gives CASSLQRPGTGELFF.

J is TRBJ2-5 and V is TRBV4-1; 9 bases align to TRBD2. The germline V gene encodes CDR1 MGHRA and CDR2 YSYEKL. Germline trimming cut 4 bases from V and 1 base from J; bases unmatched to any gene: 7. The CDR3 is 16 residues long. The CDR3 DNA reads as TGCGCCAGCAGCCCTAGTCCAGCGGGGGGCCAAGAGACCCAGTACTTC. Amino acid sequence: CASSPSPAGGQETQYF.

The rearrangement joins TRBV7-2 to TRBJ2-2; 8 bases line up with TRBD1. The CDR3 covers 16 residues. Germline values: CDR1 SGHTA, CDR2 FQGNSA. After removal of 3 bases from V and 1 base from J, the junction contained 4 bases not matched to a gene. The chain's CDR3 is CASSFFGTGNTGELFF. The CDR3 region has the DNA TGTGCCAGCAGCTTCTTCGGGACAGGGAACACCGGGGAGCTGTTTTTT. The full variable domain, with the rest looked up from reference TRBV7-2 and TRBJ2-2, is GAGVSQSPSNKVTEKGKDVELRCDPISGHTALYWYRQSLGQGLEFLIYFQGNSAPDKSGLPSDRFSAERTGGSVSTLTIQRTQQEDSAVYLCASSFFGTGNTGELFFGEGSRLTVL.